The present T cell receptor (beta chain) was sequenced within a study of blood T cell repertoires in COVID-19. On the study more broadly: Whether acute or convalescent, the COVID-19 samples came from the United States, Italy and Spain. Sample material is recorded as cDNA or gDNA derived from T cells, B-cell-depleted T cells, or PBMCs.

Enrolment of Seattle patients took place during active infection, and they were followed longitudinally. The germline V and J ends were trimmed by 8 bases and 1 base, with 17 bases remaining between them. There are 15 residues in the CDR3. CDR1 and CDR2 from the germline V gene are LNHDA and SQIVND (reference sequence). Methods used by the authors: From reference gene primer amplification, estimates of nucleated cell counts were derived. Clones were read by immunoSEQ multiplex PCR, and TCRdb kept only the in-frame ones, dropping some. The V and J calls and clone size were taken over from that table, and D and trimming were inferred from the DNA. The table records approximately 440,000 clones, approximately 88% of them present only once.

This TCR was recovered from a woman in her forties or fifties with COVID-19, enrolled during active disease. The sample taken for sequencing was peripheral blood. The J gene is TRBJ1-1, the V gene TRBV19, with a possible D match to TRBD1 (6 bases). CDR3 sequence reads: CASSFGDTRNTEAFF. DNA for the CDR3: TGTGCCAGTTCTTTTGGGGACACCCGGAACACTGAAGCTTTCTTT.